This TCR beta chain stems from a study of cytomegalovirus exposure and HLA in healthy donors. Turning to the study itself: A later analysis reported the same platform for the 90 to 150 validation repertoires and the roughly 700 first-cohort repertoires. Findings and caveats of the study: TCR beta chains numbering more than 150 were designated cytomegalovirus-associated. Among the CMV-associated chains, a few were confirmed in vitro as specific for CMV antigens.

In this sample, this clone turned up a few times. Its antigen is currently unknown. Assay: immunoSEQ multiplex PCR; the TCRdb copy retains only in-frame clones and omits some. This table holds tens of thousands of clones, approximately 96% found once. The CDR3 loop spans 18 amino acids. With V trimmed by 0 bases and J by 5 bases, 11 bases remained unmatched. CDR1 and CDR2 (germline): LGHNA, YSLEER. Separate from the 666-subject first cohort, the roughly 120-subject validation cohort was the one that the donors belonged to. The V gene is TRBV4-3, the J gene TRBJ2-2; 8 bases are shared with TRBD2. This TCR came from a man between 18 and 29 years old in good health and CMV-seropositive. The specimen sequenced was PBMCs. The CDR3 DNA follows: TGCGCCAGCAGCCAAGATCCCCTAGCGGGCGCTAGGACCGGGGAGCTGTTTTTT. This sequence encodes CASSQDPLAGARTGELFF.